Following are 26 T cell receptor beta chains from one sample sequenced in a study of cytomegalovirus exposure and HLA in healthy donors. Vbeta (60) and Jbeta (13) primers were used in the PCR. Only in-frame clones appear in the TCRdb table, and some are missing; sequencing was by immunoSEQ multiplex PCR. The table lists 100,000 to 150,000 clones, 70% to 85% of them singletons, with roughly 5.2% in the top ten. Source material: PBMCs. These receptors all stem from a young man in good health and CMV-seropositive.

This sequence joins TRBV5-6 and TRBJ1-2; TRBD1 matches at 10 bases. CDR3 size: 14 residues. Germline-derived CDR1 and CDR2 are SGHDT and YYEEEE. Trimming cost V 0 bases and J 7 bases; bases outside gene matches: 3. CDR3 protein: CASSLGQGASGYTF. As DNA, the CDR3 is TGTGCCAGCAGCTTGGGACAGGGGGCGTCTGGCTACACCTTC.

The V gene is TRBV5-6, the J gene TRBJ2-7; 8 bases map to TRBD1. Losses at the gene ends were 2 bases for V and 3 bases for J; bases not matched to a gene: 16. The CDR3 runs to 18 residues. In germline, CDR1 is SGHDT, CDR2 YYEEEE. The CDR3 reads CASSFSGQGPYLIYEQYF. CDR3 DNA: TGTGCCAGCAGCTTCTCAGGACAGGGCCCTTATCTTATCTACGAGCAGTACTTC.

The J gene is TRBJ1-5, the V gene TRBV28, with TRBD1 identical over 9 bases. CDR1 is MDHEN and CDR2 is SYDVKM in the germline V gene. The V and J ends lost 6 bases and 4 bases, in that order; junction bases with no gene match: 7. This CDR3 contains 15 residues. This chain's CDR3 is CASRGDRVINQPQHF. CDR3 nucleotide sequence: TGTGCCAGCAGGGGGGACAGGGTAATAAATCAGCCCCAGCATTTT.

The chain carries TRBV7-6 and TRBJ1-1; D is undetermined. This CDR3 has 15 amino acids. Germline values: CDR1 SGHVS, CDR2 FNYEAQ. Trimming shortened V by 0 bases and J by 0 bases, and 8 bases separated the two germline ends. The CDR3 DNA reads as TGTGCCAGCAGCTTAGCCGCGGGATTGAACACTGAAGCTTTCTTT. Translation gives CASSLAAGLNTEAFF.

The sample holds a few counts of this clone. For the CDR3, the DNA is TGTGCCAGCAGCCCGGACATGAACACTGAAGCTTTCTTT. Its protein product is CASSPDMNTEAFF. The chain uses TRBV5-8 and TRBJ1-1; possibly TRBD1 for D (5 bases). The CDR3 extends over 13 amino acids. Germline CDR1 and CDR2: SGHTS and YDEGEE. V shed 4 bases and J shed 0 bases, with 7 bases lying between them.

The chain employs TRBV25-1 and TRBJ1-1; perhaps TRBD1 as D (6 bases). This CDR3 is 13 amino acids long. Per the germline V gene, CDR1 is MGHDK and CDR2 is SYGVNS. The ends were cut back, 8 bases at V and 1 base at J, with 11 bases in the middle. The CDR3 reads CASLKQGNTEAFF. For the CDR3, the DNA is TGTGCCAGCCTAAAACAGGGGAACACTGAAGCTTTCTTT.

This clone was counted a single time. This chain uses TRBV4-2 with TRBJ2-7, with 12 bases matching TRBD2. CDR3 length: 16 amino acids. CDR1 is LGHNA, CDR2 YNFKEQ, per germline. Trimming removed 3 bases from V and 5 bases from J; junction bases left unmatched: 8. The CDR3 spells CASSHRTSGAANEQYF. The CDR3 DNA sequence: TGTGCCAGCAGCCACCGGACTAGCGGGGCGGCTAACGAGCAGTACTTC.

V usage is TRBV6-6 and J usage is TRBJ1-5; weak D call: TRBD1 (5 bases). The V and J ends lost 5 bases and 4 bases respectively, with 15 bases between them. The CDR3 is 15 residues long. In germline, CDR1 is MNHNY, CDR2 SVGAGI (reference sequence). The DNA of the CDR3 is TGTGCCAGCAGTGGGGGGACCGCCGGGAATCAGCCCCAGCATTTT. Amino acids: CASSGGTAGNQPQHF.

V is TRBV7-9 and J is TRBJ2-5; D is unresolved. V lost 5 bases and J lost 8, with 9 bases in between. Germline CDR1 SEHNR, CDR2 FQNEAQ (reference sequence). CDR3 length: 11 amino acids. The CDR3 is CASSLGPTQYF. The CDR3 DNA sequence: TGTGCCAGCAGCCTAGGGCCTACCCAGTACTTC.

This sequence joins TRBV6-6 and TRBJ2-3; D is unresolved. The CDR3 consists of 13 residues. V was pared by 4 bases and J by 1 base, with 6 bases between. Germline CDR1 MNHNY, CDR2 SVGAGI (reference sequence). Written as DNA, the CDR3 is TGTGCCAGCAGTTCAATAGGCACAGATACGCAGTATTTT. This translates into CASSSIGTDTQYF.

This clone was found once. The V gene is TRBV19, the J gene TRBJ2-1; TRBD2 is a possible D gene (6 bases). The V gene lost 3 bases and the J gene lost 1 base, with 7 bases spanning the gap. The CDR3 extends over 14 amino acids. CDR1 and CDR2 (germline): LNHDA, SQIVND (reference sequence). CDR3 nucleotides: TGTGCCAGTAGTATCCGGGGGTCCTACAATGAGCAGTTCTTC. Protein sequence: CASSIRGSYNEQFF. Variable domain in full (rest from reference TRBV19 and TRBJ2-1): DGGITQSPKYLFRKEGQNVTLSCEQNLNHDAMYWYRQDPGQGLRLIYYSQIVNDFQKGDIAEGYSVSREKKESFPLTVTSAQKNPTAFYLCASSIRGSYNEQFFGPGTRLTVL.

This clone was detected a few times. This chain connects TRBV27 to TRBJ2-4, with TRBD2 matching 9 bases. CDR3 size: 15 residues. Germline CDR1 MNHEY, CDR2 SMNVEV (reference sequence). Trimming took 6 bases from V and 1 from J; bases not matched to a gene: 4. In DNA form, the CDR3 reads TGTGCCAGCAGGGCGGGGGGGGTGGCCAAAAACATTCAGTACTTC. This sequence encodes CASRAGGVAKNIQYF.

The chain employs TRBV9 and TRBJ2-3; the match to TRBD2 covers 10 bases. The V gene's germline CDR1 is SGDLS and CDR2 YYNGEE. This CDR3 is 19 amino acids long. V gave up 4 bases and J gave up 5 bases; unmatched junction bases: 19. CDR3 loop: CASSPSLGASGSGVDTQYF. The DNA of the CDR3 is TGTGCCAGCAGCCCGTCGCTGGGGGCTAGCGGGAGTGGGGTAGATACGCAGTATTTT.

The chain links TRBV30 to TRBJ2-7, with a weak D call TRBD1 (7 bases). With 2 bases removed from V and 3 bases from J, the gap between germline ends came to 11 bases. This CDR3 spans 13 amino acids. Germline assignment: CDR1 GTSNPN and CDR2 SVGIG (reference sequence). The CDR3: CAWSRGTVYEQYF. In DNA, the CDR3 is TGTGCCTGGAGTCGGGGGACAGTCTACGAGCAGTACTTC.

The V call is TRBV6-5, the J call TRBJ1-1; a weak D match, TRBD1 (6 bases). The CDR3 consists of 13 residues. V was trimmed by 5 bases and J by 11 bases, leaving 18 bases between them. CDR1 MNHEY and CDR2 SVGAGI come from the germline V gene. DNA of the CDR3: TGTGCCAGCAGTCGGTCGACAGGTTTGTCTGCTTTCTTT. Protein: CASSRSTGLSAFF.

This clone is a singleton in its sample. V usage is TRBV18 and J usage is TRBJ2-5; D is unresolved. Germline CDR1 reads KGHSH; CDR2 reads LQKENI. This CDR3 spans 13 amino acids. V shed 7 bases and J shed 2 bases, with 11 bases lying between them. The CDR3 spells CASFSTVQETQYF. The CDR3 region has the DNA TGTGCCAGCTTCAGCACAGTTCAAGAGACCCAGTACTTC.

The chain combines TRBV6-4 with TRBJ2-1; the match to TRBD2 covers 10 bases. V lost 6 bases to trimming and J lost 8 bases; unmatched junction nucleotides: 13. The CDR3 is made up of 16 amino acids. Germline CDR1 reads MRHNA; CDR2 reads SNTAGT. The DNA of the CDR3 is TGTGCCAGCAGCCAAGGAGCGGGAGGGTTGTTTTATGAGCAGTTCTTC. Translation: CASSQGAGGLFYEQFF.

The chain combines TRBV2 with TRBJ2-3; 14 nucleotides agree with TRBD2. Trimming removed 1 base from V and 10 bases from J; junction bases left unmatched: 4. The CDR3 loop spans 15 amino acids. Germline V lookup: CDR1 SNHLY, CDR2 FYNNEI. The DNA for the CDR3 is TGTGCCAGCAGTGAAGGACTAGCGGGGGGGCCTGCGCAGTATTTT. It translates to CASSEGLAGGPAQYF. The complete variable domain, with remaining parts taken from reference TRBV2 and TRBJ2-3, reads EPEVTQTPSHQVTQMGQEVILRCVPISNHLYFYWYRQILGQKVEFLVSFYNNEISEKSEIFDDQFSVERPDGSNFTLKIRSTKLEDSAMYFCASSEGLAGGPAQYFGPGTRLTVL.

The chain links TRBV2 to TRBJ1-1; D is possibly TRBD1 (5 bases). The V end lost 11 bases, the J end lost 1 base, and 14 bases lay between the germline ends. This CDR3 contains 13 residues. Germline CDR1 is SNHLY and CDR2 is FYNNEI. The CDR3 DNA is TGTGCCGTACTTGGGGGGACGAACACTGAAGCTTTCTTT. Protein product: CAVLGGTNTEAFF.

The chain joins TRBV4-1 to TRBJ2-7; D uncertain. From germline, CDR1 is MGHRA and CDR2 YSYEKL. Trimming stripped 2 bases from V and 5 bases from J, with 7 bases between. This CDR3 is built from 12 residues. CDR3 loop: CASSQIADEQYF. CDR3 bases: TGCGCCAGCAGCCAAATCGCGGACGAGCAGTACTTC.

This clone was seen only once. This chain joins TRBV5-4 and TRBJ2-7; TRBD1 matches at 7 bases. The CDR3 is made up of 14 amino acids. CDR1 is SGHNT, CDR2 YYREEE, per germline (reference sequence). J lost 2 bases, V lost 3 bases, and 5 bases had no gene match. In DNA, the CDR3 is TGTGCCAGCAGCTCCGGGACAGACACCTACGAGCAGTACTTC. Translated: CASSSGTDTYEQYF.

This chain uses TRBV20-1 with TRBJ2-5, with 9 bases that match TRBD2. The ends lost 4 bases at V and 11 bases at J; junction bases unmatched: 5. CDR3 size: 11 residues. Germline CDR1 is DFQATT and CDR2 is SNEGSKA (reference sequence). In DNA form, the CDR3 reads TGCAGTGCTAAGTATGGACTAGCGCAGTACTTC. It yields the protein CSAKYGLAQYF.

A few counts support this clone. J is TRBJ2-1 and V is TRBV30; no definite D call. Trimming took off 0 bases at V and 0 bases at J, with 9 bases between the two ends. CDR3 length: 15 amino acids. CDR1 and CDR2 from the germline V gene are GTSNPN and SVGIG (reference sequence). CDR3 DNA sequence: TGTGCCTGGAGTGTAATGGGCAGCTCCTACAATGAGCAGTTCTTC. Protein product: CAWSVMGSSYNEQFF.

The chain links TRBV10-3 to TRBJ1-5; D not certain. This CDR3 region has 14 residues. Germline CDR1 and CDR2: ENHRY and SYGVKD. The germline V and J ends were trimmed by 4 bases and 3 bases, with 10 bases remaining between them. The CDR3 coding sequence is TGTGCCATCAGTGTAGGAGGTCCCAATCAGCCCCAGCATTTT. Amino acids: CAISVGGPNQPQHF.

The chain recombines TRBV28 with TRBJ2-7, with D uncertain. The CDR3 loop spans 13 amino acids. The germline V gene encodes CDR1 MDHEN and CDR2 SYDVKM. V lost 8 bases, J lost 0 bases, and 11 bases lay in between. CDR3 sequence reads: CASWAGFSYEQYF. CDR3 DNA sequence: TGTGCCAGCTGGGCTGGATTCTCCTACGAGCAGTACTTC.

This clone was seen only once. This chain connects TRBV9 to TRBJ2-7; a weak D match, TRBD1 (6 bases). The V gene's germline CDR1 is SGDLS and CDR2 YYNGEE. Trimming removed 4 bases at V and 5 bases at J, with 19 bases between. This CDR3 comprises 15 residues. The chain's CDR3 is CASSPRLGAGDEQYF. CDR3 nucleotide sequence: TGTGCCAGCAGCCCGCGGCTGGGGGCAGGGGACGAGCAGTACTTC.